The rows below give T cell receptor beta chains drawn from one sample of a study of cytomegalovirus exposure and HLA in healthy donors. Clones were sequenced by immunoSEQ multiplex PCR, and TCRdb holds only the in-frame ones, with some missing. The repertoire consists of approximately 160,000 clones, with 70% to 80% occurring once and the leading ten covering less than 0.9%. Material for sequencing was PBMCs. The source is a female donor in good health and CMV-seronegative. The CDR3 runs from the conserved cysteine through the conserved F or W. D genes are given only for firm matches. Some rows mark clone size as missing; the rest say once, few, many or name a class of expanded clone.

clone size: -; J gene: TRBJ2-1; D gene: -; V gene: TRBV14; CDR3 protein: CASSQDGNLVGNEQFF; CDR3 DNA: TGTGCCAGCAGCCAAGACGGGAACCTCGTTGGCAATGAGCAGTTCTTC
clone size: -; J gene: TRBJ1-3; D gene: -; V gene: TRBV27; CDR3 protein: CAVWGVSGNTIYF; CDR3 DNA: TGTGCCGTCTGGGGGGTCTCTGGAAACACCATATATTTT
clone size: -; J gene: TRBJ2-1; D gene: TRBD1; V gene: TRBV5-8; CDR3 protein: CASSLELRATGNEQFF; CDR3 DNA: TGTGCCAGCAGCTTGGAGTTACGGGCGACAGGGAATGAGCAGTTCTTC
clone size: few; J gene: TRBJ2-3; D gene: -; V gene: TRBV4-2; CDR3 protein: CASSHGPSDSTDTQYF; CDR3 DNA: TGTGCCAGCAGCCATGGCCCGTCGGACTCAACAGATACGCAGTATTTT
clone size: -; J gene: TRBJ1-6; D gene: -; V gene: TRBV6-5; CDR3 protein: CASSYGLSPLHF; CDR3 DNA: TGTGCCAGCAGTTACGGGCTTTCACCCCTCCACTTT
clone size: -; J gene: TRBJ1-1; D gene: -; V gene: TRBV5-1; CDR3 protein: CASSWGQGNEAFF; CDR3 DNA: TGCGCCAGCAGCTGGGGACAAGGCAATGAAGCTTTCTTT
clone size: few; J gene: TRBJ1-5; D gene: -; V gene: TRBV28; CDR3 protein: CASSMADTIKNQPQHF; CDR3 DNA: TGTGCCAGCAGTATGGCGGACACAATAAAAAATCAGCCCCAGCATTTT
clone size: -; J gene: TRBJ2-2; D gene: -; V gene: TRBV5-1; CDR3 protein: CASSPYGTANTGELFF; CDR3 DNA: TGCGCCAGCAGCCCCTACGGGACTGCGAACACCGGGGAGCTGTTTTTT
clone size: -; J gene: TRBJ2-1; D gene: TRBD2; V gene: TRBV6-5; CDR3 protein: CASSYLLTGGENEQFF; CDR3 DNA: TGTGCCAGCAGTTACCTGTTAACGGGGGGGGAAAATGAGCAGTTCTTC
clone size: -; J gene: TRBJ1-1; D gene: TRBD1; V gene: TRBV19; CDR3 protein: CASSIVKGASTEAFF; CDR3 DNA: TGTGCCAGTAGTATAGTAAAGGGGGCAAGTACTGAAGCTTTCTTT
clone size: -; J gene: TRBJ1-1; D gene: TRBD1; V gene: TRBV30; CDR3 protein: CAWSHGQALGAFF; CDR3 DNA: TGTGCCTGGAGTCACGGACAGGCACTTGGGGCTTTCTTT
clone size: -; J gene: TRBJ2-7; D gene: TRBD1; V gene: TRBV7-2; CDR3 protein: CASSRTGTGRTYEQYF; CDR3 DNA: TGTGCCAGCAGCCGGACCGGGACAGGGCGAACCTACGAGCAGTACTTC
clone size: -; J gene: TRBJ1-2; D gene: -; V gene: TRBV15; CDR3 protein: CATSRGQTRRVAGYTF; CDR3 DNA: TGTGCCACCAGCAGAGGCCAAACCCGCAGGGTAGCTGGCTACACCTTC
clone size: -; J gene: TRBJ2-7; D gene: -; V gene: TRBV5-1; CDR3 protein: CASTQTGRAEQYF; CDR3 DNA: TGCGCCAGCACCCAAACTGGGCGGGCCGAGCAGTACTTC
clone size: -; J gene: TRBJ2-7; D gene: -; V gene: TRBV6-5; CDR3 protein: CASSYADRGSYEQYF; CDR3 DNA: TGTGCCAGCAGTTACGCCGACAGAGGATCCTACGAGCAGTACTTC
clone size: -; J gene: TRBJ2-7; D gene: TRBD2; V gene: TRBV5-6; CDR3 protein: CASSLRSLAGEGVEQYF; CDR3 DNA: TGTGCCAGCAGCTTACGCTCACTAGCGGGAGAGGGAGTCGAGCAGTACTTC
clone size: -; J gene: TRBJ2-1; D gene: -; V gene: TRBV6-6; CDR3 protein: CASSYRWETYNEQFF; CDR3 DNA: TGTGCCAGCAGTTACCGGTGGGAGACCTACAATGAGCAGTTCTTC
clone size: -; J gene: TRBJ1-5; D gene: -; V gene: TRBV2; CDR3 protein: CASSVQGSNQPQHF; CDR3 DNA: TGTGCCAGCAGTGTACAGGGTAGCAATCAGCCCCAGCATTTT
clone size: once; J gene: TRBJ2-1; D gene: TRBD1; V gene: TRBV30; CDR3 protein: CAWAQGANEQFF; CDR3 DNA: TGTGCCTGGGCTCAGGGGGCCAATGAGCAGTTCTTC
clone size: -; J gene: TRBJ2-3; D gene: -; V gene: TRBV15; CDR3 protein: CATSRDGGKNTDTQYF; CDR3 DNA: TGTGCCACTAGCAGAGATGGCGGGAAAAACACAGATACGCAGTATTTT
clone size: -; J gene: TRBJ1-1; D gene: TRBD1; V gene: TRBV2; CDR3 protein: CASKDRGSNTEAFF; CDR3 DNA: TGTGCCAGCAAAGACAGGGGTTCTAACACTGAAGCTTTCTTT
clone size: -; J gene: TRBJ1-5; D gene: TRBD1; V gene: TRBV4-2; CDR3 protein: CASSQDDRGGQPQHF; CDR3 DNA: TGTGCCAGCAGCCAAGATGACAGGGGTGGTCAGCCCCAGCATTTT
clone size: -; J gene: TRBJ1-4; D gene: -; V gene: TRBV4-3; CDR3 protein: CASSQDSRGSEKLFF; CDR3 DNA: TGCGCCAGCAGCCAAGATAGCAGGGGTTCGGAAAAACTGTTTTTT
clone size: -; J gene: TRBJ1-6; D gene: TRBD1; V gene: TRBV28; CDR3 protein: CASSSEDRGHHNSPLHF; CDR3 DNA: TGTGCCAGCAGTTCAGAAGACAGGGGGCACCATAATTCACCCCTCCACTTT
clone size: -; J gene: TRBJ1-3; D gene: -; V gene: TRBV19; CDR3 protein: CASTQGVSGNTIYF; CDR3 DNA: TGTGCCAGTACTCAGGGTGTCTCTGGAAACACCATATATTTT
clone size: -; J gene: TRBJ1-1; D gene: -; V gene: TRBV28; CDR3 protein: CASSWQNTEAFF; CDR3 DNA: TGTGCCAGCAGTTGGCAGAACACTGAAGCTTTCTTT
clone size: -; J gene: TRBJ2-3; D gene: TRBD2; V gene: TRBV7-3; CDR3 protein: CASSSSTSGTDTQYF; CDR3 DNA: TGTGCCAGCAGCTCCTCGACTAGCGGCACAGATACGCAGTATTTT
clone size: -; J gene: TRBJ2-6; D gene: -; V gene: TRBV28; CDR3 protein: CASSQMRPPSSGANGLTF; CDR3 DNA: TGTGCCAGCAGCCAAATGAGACCGCCCAGCTCTGGGGCCAACGGCCTGACTTTC
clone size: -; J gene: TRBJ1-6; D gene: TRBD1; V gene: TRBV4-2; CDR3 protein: CASSSTGNLYNSPLHF; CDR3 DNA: TGTGCCAGCAGTTCGACAGGGAACCTCTATAATTCACCCCTCCACTTT
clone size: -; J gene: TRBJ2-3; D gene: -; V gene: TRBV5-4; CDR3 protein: CAGRGGPTDTQYF; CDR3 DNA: TGTGCCGGAAGAGGGGGTCCCACAGATACGCAGTATTTT
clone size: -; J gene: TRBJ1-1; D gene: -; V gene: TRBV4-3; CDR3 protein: CASSQASGNTEAFF; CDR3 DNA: TGCGCCAGCAGCCAAGCATCGGGGAACACTGAAGCTTTCTTT
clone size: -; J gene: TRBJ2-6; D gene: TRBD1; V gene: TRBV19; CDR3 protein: CASSMDRGTGANGLTF; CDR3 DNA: TGTGCCAGTAGTATGGACAGGGGGACTGGGGCCAACGGCCTGACTTTC
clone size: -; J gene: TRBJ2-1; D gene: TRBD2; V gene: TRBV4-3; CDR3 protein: CASSRASGAYNEQFF; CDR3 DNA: TGCGCCAGCAGCCGGGCTAGCGGGGCCTACAATGAGCAGTTCTTC
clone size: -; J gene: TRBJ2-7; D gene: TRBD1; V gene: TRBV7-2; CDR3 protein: CASSPRDRLSYEQYF; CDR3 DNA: TGTGCCAGCAGCCCGAGGGACAGATTATCCTACGAGCAGTACTTC
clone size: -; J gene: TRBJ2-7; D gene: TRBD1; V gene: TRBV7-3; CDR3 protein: CASSLGQGNYEQYF; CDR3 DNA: TGTGCCAGCAGCTTGGGACAGGGGAACTACGAGCAGTACTTC
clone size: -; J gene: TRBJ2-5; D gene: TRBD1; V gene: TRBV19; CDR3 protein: CASSEDRGETQYF; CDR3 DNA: TGTGCCAGTAGTGAAGACAGGGGAGAGACCCAGTACTTC
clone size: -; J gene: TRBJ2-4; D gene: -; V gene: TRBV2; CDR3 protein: CASRNGDMPKNIQYF; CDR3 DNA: TGTGCCAGCAGGAACGGGGACATGCCCAAAAACATTCAGTACTTC
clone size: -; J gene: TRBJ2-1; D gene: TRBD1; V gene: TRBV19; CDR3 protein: CASSADRGGEQFF; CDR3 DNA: TGTGCCAGTAGTGCCGACAGGGGAGGTGAGCAGTTCTTC
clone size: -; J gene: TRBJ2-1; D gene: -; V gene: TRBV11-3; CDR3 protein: CASSLDLQNNEQFF; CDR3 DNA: TGTGCCAGCAGCTTAGATCTTCAGAACAATGAGCAGTTCTTC
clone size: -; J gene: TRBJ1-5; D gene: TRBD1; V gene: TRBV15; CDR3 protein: CATSGLTGGRNQPQHF; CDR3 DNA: TGTGCCACCAGCGGCTTGACAGGGGGAAGGAATCAGCCCCAGCATTTT
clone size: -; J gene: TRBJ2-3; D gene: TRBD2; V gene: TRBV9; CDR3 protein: CASSVGGSGGAIDTQYF; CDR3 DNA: TGTGCCAGCAGCGTAGGAGGTAGCGGGGGGGCCATAGATACGCAGTATTTT
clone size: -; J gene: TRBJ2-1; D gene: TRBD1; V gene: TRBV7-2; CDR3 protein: CASSPGTGPYNEQFF; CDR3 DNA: TGTGCCAGCAGCCCCGGGACAGGGCCGTACAATGAGCAGTTCTTC